This TCR beta chain was recovered during a study of T cells expressing NK-cell markers. Study in general: Sorted T-cell subsets CD3+CD56+NKG2C+, CD3+CD56+NKG2C- and CD3+CD56-NKG2C+ were TCR beta-sequenced. Eight donors were sequenced, of whom seven were HCMV-seropositive, while the remaining one was HCMV-seronegative.

The study, taken as a whole, reports: Topping the CD3+CD56-NKG2C+ fraction as well were these clonotypes, in a handful of donors.

Of note for this clonotype: The antigen remains undetermined.

Germline V gene lookup returns CDR1 SEHNR and CDR2 FQNEAQ (reference sequence). This CDR3 is built from 15 residues. TCRdb re-analyzed the 5' RACE reads; it lists each CDR3 protein once, without DNA. The table for this sample gives over 100,000 distinct CDR3 sequences. The source is a woman between 18 and 70 years old in good health. Sequenced input: blood T cells: a sorted CD56 or NKG2C T cell subset, CD4+ or CD8+ T cells, or bulk PBMC T cells (not recorded which). The V call is TRBV7-9, the J call TRBJ2-7. CDR3 sequence: CASSFRLGESYEQYF.